Included here is one T cell receptor (beta chain) sequence, with context. Its target is unknown. Primers: 60 Vbeta forward and 13 Jbeta reverse. Here immunoSEQ multiplex PCR was the method, and the copy in TCRdb shows in-frame clones only, minus some. In the table there are some 170,000 clones, 75% to 85% of which are singletons. Germline V gene lookup returns CDR1 SGHTA and CDR2 FQGNSA. The CDR3 has 18 residues. V was pared by 3 bases and J by 0 bases, with 10 bases of the junction left unmatched. This sample stems from a study of cytomegalovirus exposure and HLA in healthy donors. Findings and caveats of the study: Among the most significant clusters, several appeared linked to common viral pathogens in a later analysis. Later on, a genetic analysis was performed. It linked a missense variant in DCLRE1C with V- and J-gene trimming of TCR beta.

The source is a woman between 25 and 40 years old in good health and CMV-seronegative. Sequenced: PBMCs. The gene calls are TRBV7-2 and TRBJ2-3; TRBD1 aligns across 9 bases. CDR3 residues: CASSLTDKTGGSTDTQYF. CDR3 DNA sequence: TGTGCCAGCAGCTTGACGGACAAGACAGGGGGGAGCACAGATACGCAGTATTTT.